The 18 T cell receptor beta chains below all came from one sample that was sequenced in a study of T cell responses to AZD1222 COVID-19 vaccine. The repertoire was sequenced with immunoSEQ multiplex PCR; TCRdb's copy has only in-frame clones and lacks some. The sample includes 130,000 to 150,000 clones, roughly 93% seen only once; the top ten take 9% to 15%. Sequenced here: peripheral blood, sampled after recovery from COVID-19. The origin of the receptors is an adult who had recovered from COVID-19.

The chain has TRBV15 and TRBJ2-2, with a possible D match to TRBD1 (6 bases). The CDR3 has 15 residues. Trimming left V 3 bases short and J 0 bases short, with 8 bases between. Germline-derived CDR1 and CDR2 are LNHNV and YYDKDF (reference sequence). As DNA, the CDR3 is TGTGCCACCAGCAGCCGACAGGCGAACACCGGGGAGCTGTTTTTT. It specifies CATSSRQANTGELFF.

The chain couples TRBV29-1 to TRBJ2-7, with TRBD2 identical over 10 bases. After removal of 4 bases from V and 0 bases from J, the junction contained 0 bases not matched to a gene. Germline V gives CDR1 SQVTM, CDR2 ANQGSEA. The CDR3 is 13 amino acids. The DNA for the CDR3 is TGCAGCGTTGGGACTAGCGGCTCCTACGAGCAGTACTTC. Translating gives CSVGTSGSYEQYF.

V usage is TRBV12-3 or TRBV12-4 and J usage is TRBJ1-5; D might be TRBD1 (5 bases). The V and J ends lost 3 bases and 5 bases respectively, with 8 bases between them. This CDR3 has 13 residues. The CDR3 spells CASSFTGDQPQHF. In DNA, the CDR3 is TGTGCCAGCAGTTTCACAGGAGATCAGCCCCAGCATTTT.

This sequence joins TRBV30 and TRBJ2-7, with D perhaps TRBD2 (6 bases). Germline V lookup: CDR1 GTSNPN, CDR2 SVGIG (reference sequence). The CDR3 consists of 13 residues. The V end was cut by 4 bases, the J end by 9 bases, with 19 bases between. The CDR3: CAWNRGDFLGQYF. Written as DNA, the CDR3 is TGTGCCTGGAACCGCGGGGACTTTCTCGGGCAGTACTTC.

The CDR3 loop reads CASSPVASGETQYF. CDR3 nucleotide sequence: TGCGCCAGCAGCCCGGTCGCTAGCGGAGAGACCCAGTACTTC. The V gene is TRBV5-1, the J gene TRBJ2-5, with 7 bases lining up with TRBD2. The J segment lost 4 bases and the V segment lost 4 bases, leaving 7 bases of the junction unmatched. Germline V gene sequence: CDR1 SGHRS, CDR2 YFSETQ. The CDR3 contains 14 residues.

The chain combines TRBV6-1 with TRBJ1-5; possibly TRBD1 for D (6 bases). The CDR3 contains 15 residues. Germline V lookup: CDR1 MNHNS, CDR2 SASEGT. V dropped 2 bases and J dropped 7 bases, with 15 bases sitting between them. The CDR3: CASSESSGALQPQHF. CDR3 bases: TGTGCCAGCAGTGAATCGTCAGGGGCATTGCAGCCCCAGCATTTT.

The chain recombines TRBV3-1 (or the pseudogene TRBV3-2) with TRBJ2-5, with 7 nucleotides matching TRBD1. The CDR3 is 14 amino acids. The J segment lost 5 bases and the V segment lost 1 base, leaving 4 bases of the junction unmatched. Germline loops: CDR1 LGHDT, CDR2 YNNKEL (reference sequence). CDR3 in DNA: TGTGCCAGCAGCCAAGGAGGGGGCCGGGAGACCCAGTACTTC. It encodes CASSQGGGRETQYF.

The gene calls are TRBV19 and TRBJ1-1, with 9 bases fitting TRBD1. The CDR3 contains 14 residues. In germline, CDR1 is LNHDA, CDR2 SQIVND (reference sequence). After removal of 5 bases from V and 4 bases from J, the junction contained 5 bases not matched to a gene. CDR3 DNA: TGTGCCAGTAGTTACAGGGGGCCGGGCACTGAAGCTTTCTTT. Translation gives CASSYRGPGTEAFF.

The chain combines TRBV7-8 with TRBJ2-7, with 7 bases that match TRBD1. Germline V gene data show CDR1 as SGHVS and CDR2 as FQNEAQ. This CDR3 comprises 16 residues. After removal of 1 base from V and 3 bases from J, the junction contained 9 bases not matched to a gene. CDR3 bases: TGTGCCAGCAGCTTAGTTGGGGGAGACAGGGTCTACGAGCAGTACTTC. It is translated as CASSLVGGDRVYEQYF.

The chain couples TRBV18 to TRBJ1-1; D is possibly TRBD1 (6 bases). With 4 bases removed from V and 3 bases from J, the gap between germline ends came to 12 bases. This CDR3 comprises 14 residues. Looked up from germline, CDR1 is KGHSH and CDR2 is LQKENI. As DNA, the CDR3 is TGTGCCAGCTCACAGATTCAGGGGTACACTGAAGCTTTCTTT. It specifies CASSQIQGYTEAFF.

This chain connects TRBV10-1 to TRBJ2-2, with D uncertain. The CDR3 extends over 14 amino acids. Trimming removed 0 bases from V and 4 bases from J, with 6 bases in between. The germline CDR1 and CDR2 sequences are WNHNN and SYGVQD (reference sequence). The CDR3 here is CASSESPGTGELFF. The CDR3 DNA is TGCGCCAGCAGTGAGTCTCCAGGCACCGGGGAGCTGTTTTTT.

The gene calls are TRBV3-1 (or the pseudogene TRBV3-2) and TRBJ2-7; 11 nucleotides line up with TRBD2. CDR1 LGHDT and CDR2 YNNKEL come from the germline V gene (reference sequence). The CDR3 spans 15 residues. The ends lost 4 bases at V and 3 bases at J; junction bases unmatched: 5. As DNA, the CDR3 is TGTGCCAGCAGCCTTCGACTAGCGGGGAGCTACGAGCAGTACTTC. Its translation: CASSLRLAGSYEQYF.

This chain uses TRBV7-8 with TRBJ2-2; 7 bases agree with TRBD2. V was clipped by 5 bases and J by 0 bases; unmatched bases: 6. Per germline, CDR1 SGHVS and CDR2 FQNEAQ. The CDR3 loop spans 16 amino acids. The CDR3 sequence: CASSPPTSPNTGELFF. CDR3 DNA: TGTGCCAGCAGCCCCCCGACTAGCCCGAACACCGGGGAGCTGTTTTTT.

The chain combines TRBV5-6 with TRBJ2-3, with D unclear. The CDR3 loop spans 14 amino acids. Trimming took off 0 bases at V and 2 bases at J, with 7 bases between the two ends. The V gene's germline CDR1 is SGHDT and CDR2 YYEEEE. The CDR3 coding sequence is TGTGCCAGCAGCTTGGGACGGTTCACAGATACGCAGTATTTT. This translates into CASSLGRFTDTQYF.

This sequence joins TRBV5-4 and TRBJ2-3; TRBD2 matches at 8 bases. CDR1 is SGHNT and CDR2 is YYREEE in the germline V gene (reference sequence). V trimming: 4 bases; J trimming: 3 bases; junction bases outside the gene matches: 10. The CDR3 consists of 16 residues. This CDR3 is CASSNPGLVETDTQYF. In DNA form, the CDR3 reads TGTGCCAGCAGCAACCCGGGACTAGTGGAAACAGATACGCAGTATTTT.

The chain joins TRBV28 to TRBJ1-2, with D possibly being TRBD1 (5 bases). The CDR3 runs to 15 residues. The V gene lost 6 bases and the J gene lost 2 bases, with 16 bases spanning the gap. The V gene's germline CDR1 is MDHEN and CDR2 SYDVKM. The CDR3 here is CASRVPFRENYGYTF. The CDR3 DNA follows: TGTGCCAGCAGAGTCCCCTTCAGGGAGAACTATGGCTACACCTTC.

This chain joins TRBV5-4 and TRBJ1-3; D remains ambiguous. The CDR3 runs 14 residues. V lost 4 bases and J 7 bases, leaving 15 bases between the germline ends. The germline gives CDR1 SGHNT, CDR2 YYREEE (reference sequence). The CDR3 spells CASSAGPDRNTIYF. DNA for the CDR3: TGTGCCAGCAGCGCCGGGCCGGATCGGAACACCATATATTTT.

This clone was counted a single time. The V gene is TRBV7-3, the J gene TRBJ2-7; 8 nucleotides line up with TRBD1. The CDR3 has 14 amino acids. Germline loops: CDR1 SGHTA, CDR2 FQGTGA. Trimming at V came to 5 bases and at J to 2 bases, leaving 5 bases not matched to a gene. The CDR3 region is CASSQGQGPYEQYF. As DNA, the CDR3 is TGTGCCAGCAGCCAAGGACAGGGCCCCTACGAGCAGTACTTC.